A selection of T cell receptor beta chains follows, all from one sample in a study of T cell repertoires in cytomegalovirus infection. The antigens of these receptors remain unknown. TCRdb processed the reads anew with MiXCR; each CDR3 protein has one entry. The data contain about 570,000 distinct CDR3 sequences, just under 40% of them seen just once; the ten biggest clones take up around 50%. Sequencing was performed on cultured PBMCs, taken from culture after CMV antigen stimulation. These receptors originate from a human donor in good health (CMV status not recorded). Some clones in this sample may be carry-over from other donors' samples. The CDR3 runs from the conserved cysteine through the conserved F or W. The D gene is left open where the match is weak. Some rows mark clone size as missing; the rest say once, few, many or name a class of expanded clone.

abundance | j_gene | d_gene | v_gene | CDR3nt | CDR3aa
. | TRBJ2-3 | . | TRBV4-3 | TGCGCCAGCAGCCAAGCAAACTCGGACAGATTCACAGATACGCAGTATTTT | CASSQANSDRFTDTQYF
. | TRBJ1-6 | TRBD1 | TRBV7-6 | TGTGCCAGCAGCTTAGCCCCCAGGGGGACTTCACCCCTCCACTTT | CASSLAPRGTSPLHF
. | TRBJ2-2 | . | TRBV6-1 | TGTGCCAGCAGTTACAGCGGCGGACTGAACACCGGGGAGCTGTTTTTT | CASSYSGGLNTGELFF
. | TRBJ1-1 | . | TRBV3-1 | TGTGCCAGCAGCCAAGGACTAAGTGTCGCTGAAGCTTTCTTT | CASSQGLSVAEAFF
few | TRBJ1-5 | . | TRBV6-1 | TGTGCCAGCAAGCCCAAGATCGGGGTTCCCAATCAGCCCCAGCATTTT | CASKPKIGVPNQPQHF
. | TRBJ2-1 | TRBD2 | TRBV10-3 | TGTGCCATCAGTAGCGGGAGAACCTACAATGAGCAGTTCTTC | CAISSGRTYNEQFF
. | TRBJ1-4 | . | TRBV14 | TGTGCCAGCAGCCCTTTCGGTAGAAAACTGTTTTTT | CASSPFGRKLFF
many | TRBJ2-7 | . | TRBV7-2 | TGTGCCAGCAGCTTCGATAGGGCCTACGAGCAGTACTTC | CASSFDRAYEQYF
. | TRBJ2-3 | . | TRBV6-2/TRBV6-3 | TGTGCCAGCGCTTACGGGAGCACAGATACGCAGTATTTT | CASAYGSTDTQYF
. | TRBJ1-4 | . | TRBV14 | TGTGCCAGCAGCCCGACAGGCCTAATAGACAAACTGTTTTTT | CASSPTGLIDKLFF
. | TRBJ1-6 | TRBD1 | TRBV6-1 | TGTGCCAGCAGCAGGGGGGTTGGGTCACCCCTCCACTTT | CASSRGVGSPLHF
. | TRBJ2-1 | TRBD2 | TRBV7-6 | TGTGCCAGCAGCTTAGGGCCTAAGCGGGGGCTGGGGAGTGAGCAGTTCTTC | CASSLGPKRGLGSEQFF
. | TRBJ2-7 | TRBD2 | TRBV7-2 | TGTGCCAGCAGCTTCGGGACTACTATTGAGCAGTACTTC | CASSFGTTIEQYF
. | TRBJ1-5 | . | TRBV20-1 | TGCAGTGCTAGATTAGGACTTGTAAAGGGCAATCAGCCCCAGCATTTT | CSARLGLVKGNQPQHF
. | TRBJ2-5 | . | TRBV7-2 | TGTGCCAGCAGCTCAAGGACAGTTGGGACCCAGTACTTC | CASSSRTVGTQYF
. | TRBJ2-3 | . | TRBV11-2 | TGTGCCAGCAGCTTAAATACTCTTAGCACAGATACGCAGTATTTT | CASSLNTLSTDTQYF
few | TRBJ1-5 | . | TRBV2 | TGTGCCAGCAGTAACAGGGCAAATCAGCCCCAGCATTTT | CASSNRANQPQHF
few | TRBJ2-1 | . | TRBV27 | TGTGCCAGCGGAACTCTAGGGGGGTCCTTATACAATGAGCAGTTCTTC | CASGTLGGSLYNEQFF
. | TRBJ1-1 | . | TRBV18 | TGTGCCAGCTCCAATGCCGGGGAGACTGAAGCTTTCTTT | CASSNAGETEAFF
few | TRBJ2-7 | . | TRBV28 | TGTGCCAGCAGTTTAACACAGCAACAAAGCTCCTACGAGCAGTACTTC | CASSLTQQQSSYEQYF
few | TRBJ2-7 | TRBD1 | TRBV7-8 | TGTGCCAGCAGCTATGGACAGGTGGCCGAGCAGTACTTC | CASSYGQVAEQYF
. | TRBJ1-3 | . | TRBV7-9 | TGTGCCAGCAGCGGCAGGACGGACTCTGGAAACACCATATATTTT | CASSGRTDSGNTIYF
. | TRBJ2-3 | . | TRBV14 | TGTGCCAGCAGCCAAGTCCGAACACCCAGATCTAGCACAGATACGCAGTATTTT | CASSQVRTPRSSTDTQYF
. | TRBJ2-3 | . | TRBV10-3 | TGTGCCATCATGGGGAACACAGATACGCAGTATTTT | CAIMGNTDTQYF
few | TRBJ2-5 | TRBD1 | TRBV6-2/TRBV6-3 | TGTGCCAGCAGTCCCCAAGGGGGCGGCGGAGAGACCCAGTACTTC | CASSPQGGGGETQYF
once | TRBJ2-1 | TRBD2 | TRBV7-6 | TGTGCCAGCAGCTTAGTTGCGGGGGGGGGGGGGGGAGAGCAGTTCTTC | CASSLVAGGGGGEQFF
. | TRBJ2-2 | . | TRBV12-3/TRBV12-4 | TGTGCCAGCGAGGGGGCTAGCGAAAACACCGGGGAGCTGTTTTTT | CASEGASENTGELFF
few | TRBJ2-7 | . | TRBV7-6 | TGTGCCAGCAGCCTAGACATCTCTTCCTACGAGCAGTACTTC | CASSLDISSYEQYF
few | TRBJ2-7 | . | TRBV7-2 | TGTGCCAGCAGCCCTGCGCAGGTTCGGTACTTC | CASSPAQVRYF
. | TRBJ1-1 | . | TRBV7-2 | TGTGCCAGCAGCTTATATGGGCTTGGGGGTGAAGCTTTCTTT | CASSLYGLGGEAFF
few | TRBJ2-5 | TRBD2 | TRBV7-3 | TGTGCCAGCAGCTTTGAACTAGCGGGGGGCCTCCAAGAGACCCAGTACTTC | CASSFELAGGLQETQYF
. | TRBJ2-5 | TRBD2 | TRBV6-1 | TGTGCCAGCAGTGAAGCCCAGGGAGGGCTGAAAGAGACCCAGTACTTC | CASSEAQGGLKETQYF
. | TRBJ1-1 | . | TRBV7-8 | TGTGCCAGCAGCCGGGCGCTCACTGAAGCTTTCTTT | CASSRALTEAFF
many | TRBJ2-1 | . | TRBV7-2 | TGTGCCAGCAGCTTACTGCGCGGGGCTTCTCGGGAGCAGTTCTTC | CASSLLRGASREQFF
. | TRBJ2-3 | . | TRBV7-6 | TGTGCCAGCAGCGTCGACTGGAACACAGATACGCAGTATTTT | CASSVDWNTDTQYF
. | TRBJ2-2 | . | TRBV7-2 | TGTGCCAGCAGCTTATACAGTACGAACACCGGGGAGCTGTTTTTT | CASSLYSTNTGELFF
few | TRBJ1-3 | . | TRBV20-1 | TGCAGTGCTACAGGGGATCTCGAAAACACCATATATTTT | CSATGDLENTIYF
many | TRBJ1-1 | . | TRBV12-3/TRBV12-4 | TGTGCCAGCAGCTTAAGGGGAGACACTGAAGCTTTCTTT | CASSLRGDTEAFF
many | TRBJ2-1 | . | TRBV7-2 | TGTGCCAGCAGCTTCTACTCCCGGGACTCCGAGCAGTTCTTC | CASSFYSRDSEQFF
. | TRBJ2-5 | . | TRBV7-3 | TGTGCCAGCAGCTTAGTCCTGACGCCCGAGACCCAGTACTTC | CASSLVLTPETQYF